This T cell receptor (beta chain) was identified in a study of T cell responses to AZD1222 COVID-19 vaccine. About this clone itself: Its antigen remains unknown.

Overall study results and limits: An increase in Spike-specific TCR breadth and depth was observed after two AZD1222 doses. White British ancestry dominated among donors, who included more females, and clonal diversity was possibly underestimated. Mapped onto spike, vaccine-associated CD4 TCRs spanned it and were dominant at 160-218 and 743-854. In the spike-specific TCR repertoire, nearly half reportedly target unmutated variant regions.

Sequenced by immunoSEQ multiplex PCR; TCRdb stores in-frame clones only, minus some. The sample has 150,000 or so clones; just over 90% are singletons. CDR1 is SGHRS, CDR2 YFSETQ, per germline. This CDR3 has 15 amino acids. V lost 7 bases and J lost 1; bases outside the gene matches: 5. The sequenced sample was peripheral blood, obtained 28 days after the second AZD1222 dose. The TCR was taken from an adult who received the AZD1222 COVID-19 vaccine. The V and J genes are TRBV5-1 and TRBJ2-2; 9 bases line up with TRBD2. The CDR3 nucleotides read TGCGCCAGCCGTAGCGGGAGTGGGAACACCGGGGAGCTGTTTTTT. Translating gives CASRSGSGNTGELFF.